This T cell receptor (beta chain) was identified during a study of T cell repertoires in cytomegalovirus infection. Study context: Both a matching HLA type and CMV infection were indicated by public TCR beta signatures.

Trimming pared 5 bases from V and 0 bases from J, leaving 11 bases between. Per germline, CDR1 SGHNT and CDR2 YENEEA. CDR3 length equals 15 residues. Turning to this clonotype: Its antigen is not identified.

One entry per CDR3 protein, called by TCRdb with MiXCR from the reads. The sample yields about 700,000 distinct CDR3 sequences, about 33% seen once. The sequences come from cultured PBMCs, collected from culture after CMV antigen stimulation. The TCR comes from a human donor in good health (CMV status not recorded). Some clones in this sample may be carry-over from other donors' samples. The V and J genes are TRBV11-3 and TRBJ2-1; perhaps D is TRBD1 or TRBD2 (6 bases each). The CDR3 reads CASSGPGASYNEQFF. The CDR3 bases are TGTGCCAGCAGCGGGCCGGGGGCCTCCTACAATGAGCAGTTCTTC.